This T cell receptor beta chain was captured by sequencing in a study of blood T cell repertoires in COVID-19. Background on the study: Samples came from the United States, Italy and Spain, spanning acute and convalescent COVID-19. PBMCs, B-cell-depleted T cells, or T cells provided the cDNA or gDNA that made up the material.

This clone was seen a few times. A COVID-19 case was met by exposed participants within 2 weeks before study entry. Trimming left V 0 bases short and J 4 bases short, with 7 bases between. Germline CDR1 reads MGHRA; CDR2 reads YSYEKL. This CDR3 region has 14 residues. As processed by the authors: Nucleated cell number was recorded as an estimate derived from reference gene primer amplification. TCRdb's copy holds only in-frame clones and misses some; the assay was immunoSEQ multiplex PCR. V and J calls and clone size are given by that table; D and trimming were obtained from the DNA. This sample has around 150,000 clones, with 65% to 85% found just once.

The sequenced material came from PBMCs or T cells enriched from blood (not recorded which). This receptor was taken from a man aged 65-85 years who had been exposed to COVID-19. The chain couples TRBV4-1 to TRBJ1-5; D is unclear. CDR3 loop: CASSQDPQNQPQHF. The CDR3 region has the DNA TGCGCCAGCAGCCAAGATCCCCAGAATCAGCCCCAGCATTTT.